What follows is one TCR beta chain and its context. The target antigen is unknown. Sequencing was performed with immunoSEQ multiplex PCR; in TCRdb, only in-frame clones are kept and a portion is missing. The table has fewer than 120,000 clones, 80% to 95% seen once. These data come from a study of graft-versus-host responses after intestinal transplantation. Findings and limits, study-wide: Allografts from individuals with graft-donor T cell macrochimerism displayed high graft-versus-host to host-versus-graft clonal ratios. Early post-transplant HvG declines were associated with peak circulating GvH clone levels.

The clonotype was recovered from a human donor who received an intestinal transplant. This material consisted of unstimulated CD8+ T cells sorted from spleen or lymph node cells, taken before intestinal transplant.

CDR3 in amino acids: CASSSRLAEGLYNEQFF. CDR3 sequence (DNA): TGTGCCAGCAGCTCTCGACTAGCGGAGGGGCTTTACAATGAGCAGTTCTTC. V and J are TRBV7-9 and TRBJ2-1; 9 bases line up with TRBD2. V gave up 4 bases and J gave up 4 bases; unmatched junction bases: 11. There are 17 residues in the CDR3. Germline lookup yields CDR1 SEHNR and CDR2 FQNEAQ (reference sequence).